Presented here are 2 T cell receptor beta chains from one specimen sequenced in a study of beta chain features in type 1 diabetes. Study outcomes and limitations: TCRB CDR3s from Type 1 diabetes patients were moderately but significantly shorter in all four CD4+ subsets.

The whole isolated RNA underwent reverse transcription, so sequencing captured expressed TCRB transcripts. TCRdb's copy holds only in-frame clones and misses some; the assay was immunoSEQ multiplex PCR. Seen here are roughly 730,000 clones, roughly an eighth observed once, and the top ten hold 0.02% to 0.025%. Which antigens these TCRs recognize remains unknown. The source material was naive CD4+ T cells from blood. The receptors derive from a man aged 18 to 35 with type 1 diabetes.

This clone turned up a few times. The gene calls are TRBV5-4 and TRBJ2-2; tentatively, D is TRBD2 (5 bases). The V end was cut by 2 bases, the J end by 5 bases, with 16 bases between. The germline V gene has CDR1 SGHNT and CDR2 YYREEE (reference sequence). The CDR3 has 16 residues. CDR3 in amino acids: CASSLGGRQGTGELFF. The DNA of the CDR3 is TGTGCCAGCAGCTTAGGCGGGCGTCAAGGGACCGGGGAGCTGTTTTTT.

This clone has a handful of counts. The V and J genes are TRBV28 and TRBJ2-7; D is possibly TRBD1 (5 bases). V was clipped by 5 bases and J by 3 bases, with 14 bases between them. CDR1 MDHEN and CDR2 SYDVKM come from the germline V gene. This CDR3 has 14 amino acids. The CDR3, as DNA: TGTGCCAGCAGTATGGCAGGGTTAGGCTACGAGCAGTACTTC. Encoded protein: CASSMAGLGYEQYF.